The next 18 T cell receptor beta chains were all read from a single sample in a study of cytomegalovirus exposure and HLA in healthy donors. The PCR made use of 60 Vbeta and 13 Jbeta primers. TCRdb's copy holds only in-frame clones and misses some; the assay was immunoSEQ multiplex PCR. Of about 110,000 clones listed, about 74% were seen once; the top ten hold 14%. The sequenced material came from PBMCs. The source is a woman in her forties in good health and CMV-seropositive.

A few counts support this clone. The chain uses TRBV29-1 and TRBJ1-1; D is ambiguous. Germline V CDR1 and CDR2: SQVTM, ANQGSEA. Trimming shortened V by 0 bases and J by 6 bases, and 11 bases separated the two germline ends. The CDR3 runs to 13 residues. CDR3 DNA sequence: TGCAGCGTTGAAGATCGTCCGGGAGCTGAAGCTTTCTTT. Its translation: CSVEDRPGAEAFF.

The chain carries TRBV9 and TRBJ1-4, with a possible D match to TRBD1 (5 bases). Germline CDR1 and CDR2: SGDLS and YYNGEE. The ends were cut back, 4 bases at V and 6 bases at J, with 16 bases in the middle. The CDR3 extends over 15 amino acids. CDR3 amino acids: CASSPRRGRDEKLFF. The CDR3, as DNA: TGTGCCAGCAGCCCTCGTAGGGGCAGGGATGAAAAACTGTTTTTT.

V and J are TRBV5-6 and TRBJ1-2; D is undetermined. V lost 4 bases to trimming and J lost 0 bases, with 10 bases between them. The germline CDR1 and CDR2 sequences are SGHDT and YYEEEE. The CDR3 is made up of 14 amino acids. CDR3 sequence: CASSPPGSNYGYTF. DNA of the CDR3: TGTGCCAGCAGCCCCCCGGGGTCTAACTATGGCTACACCTTC. The whole variable domain, filled in from reference TRBV5-6 and TRBJ1-2, reads DAGVTQSPTHLIKTRGQQVTLRCSPKSGHDTVSWYQQALGQGPQFIFQYYEEEERQRGNFPDRFSGHQFPNYSSELNVNALLLGDSALYLCASSPPGSNYGYTFGSGTRLTVV.

This chain connects TRBV7-9 to TRBJ1-2; 9 bases line up with TRBD1. The junction had 11 bases not matched to a gene; V was cut back by 5 bases and J by 7 bases. Germline V CDR1 and CDR2: SEHNR, FQNEAQ (reference sequence). This CDR3 contains 15 residues. For the CDR3, the DNA is TGTGCCAGCAGCCATCCGACAGGGGGTAAGTTTGGCTACACCTTC. This codes for CASSHPTGGKFGYTF.

The V and J genes are TRBV27 and TRBJ1-1; D unresolved. Germline-derived CDR1 and CDR2 are MNHEY and SMNVEV (reference sequence). This CDR3 comprises 15 residues. Trimming pared 5 bases from V and 0 bases from J, leaving 13 bases between. CDR3 sequence (DNA): TGTGCCAGCAGTCCTCGACAATTCATGAACACTGAAGCTTTCTTT. Protein sequence: CASSPRQFMNTEAFF.

The CDR3 DNA is TGTGCCAGCAGCGAGCGGGGGAGCTCCTACAATGAGCAGTTCTTC. It specifies CASSERGSSYNEQFF. V usage is TRBV7-9 and J usage is TRBJ2-1, with 8 nucleotides matching TRBD2. The germline V gene encodes CDR1 SEHNR and CDR2 FQNEAQ (reference sequence). The CDR3 has 15 amino acids. The ends lost 5 bases at V and 0 bases at J; junction bases unmatched: 3.

V usage is TRBV4-2 and J usage is TRBJ2-2, with TRBD2 identical over 7 bases. The J segment lost 4 bases and the V segment lost 4 bases, leaving 3 bases of the junction unmatched. Germline V gene sequence: CDR1 LGHNA, CDR2 YNFKEQ. This CDR3 is built from 14 residues. CDR3 bases: TGTGCCAGCAGCCTCGGGACTACCACCGGGGAGCTGTTTTTT. Translation: CASSLGTTTGELFF.

V gene TRBV29-1 combines with J gene TRBJ1-2; D call uncertain. Trimming removed 4 bases at V and 3 bases at J, with 15 bases between. The CDR3 has 14 amino acids. Germline V CDR1 and CDR2: SQVTM, ANQGSEA. The CDR3 region is CSVAPQLEYYGYTF. The CDR3 DNA follows: TGCAGCGTTGCTCCCCAACTGGAGTACTATGGCTACACCTTC.

The J gene is TRBJ1-2, the V gene TRBV2, with D tentatively TRBD1 (6 bases). The V gene lost 7 bases and the J gene lost 2 bases, with 14 bases spanning the gap. The CDR3 extends over 14 amino acids. Germline V gene lookup returns CDR1 SNHLY and CDR2 FYNNEI. The CDR3 DNA is TGTGCCAGCAACGACAGAGGGGGAAACTATGGCTACACCTTC. It yields the protein CASNDRGGNYGYTF.

Comments on this clone: Compared with germline, one end of the junction differs, possibly owing to a read error. CDR3 amino acids: CSARVPGYGVF. The DNA for the CDR3 is TGCAGTGCTAGAGTTCCGGGGTATGGTGTCTTT. The rearrangement uses TRBV20-1 and TRBJ1-6; no clear D gene. CDR1 is DFQATT and CDR2 is SNEGSKA in the germline V gene (reference sequence). CDR3 length equals 11 residues.

This clone turned up a few times. This chain joins TRBV6-5 and TRBJ1-2; 10 bases fit TRBD1. This CDR3 has 14 residues. Germline V gives CDR1 MNHEY, CDR2 SVGAGI. V lost 5 bases, J lost 6 bases, and 6 bases stayed unmatched. The CDR3 DNA is TGTGCCAGCAGTGGACAGGGGGGGGCCCATGGCTACACCTTC. This codes for CASSGQGGAHGYTF.

V and J are TRBV15 and TRBJ1-1; 10 bases align to TRBD1. CDR1 is LNHNV and CDR2 is YYDKDF in the germline V gene (reference sequence). Trimming removed 7 bases from V and 7 bases from J; junction bases left unmatched: 9. The CDR3 spans 14 residues. The CDR3 here is CATTQDRGIGEAFF. In nucleotides, the CDR3 is TGTGCCACCACTCAGGACAGGGGGATAGGTGAAGCTTTCTTT.

This chain connects TRBV6-6 to TRBJ1-3; D call uncertain. Trimming took off 6 bases at V and 2 bases at J, with 5 bases between the two ends. Germline CDR1 reads MNHNY; CDR2 reads SVGAGI (reference sequence). This CDR3 region has 12 residues. This chain's CDR3 is CASSKPGNTIYF. Written as DNA, the CDR3 is TGTGCCAGCAGCAAGCCTGGAAACACCATATATTTT.

This clone was observed a single time. This chain uses TRBV5-4 with TRBJ1-1; unclear D gene. The CDR3 is 16 amino acids. V lost 2 bases and J lost 3, with 17 bases in between. The germline V gene encodes CDR1 SGHNT and CDR2 YYREEE (reference sequence). The CDR3 loop is CASSFGSSADYTEAFF. The CDR3 DNA follows: TGTGCCAGCAGCTTTGGCTCGTCGGCAGACTACACTGAAGCTTTCTTT. Variable domain in full (rest from reference TRBV5-4 and TRBJ1-1): ETGVTQSPTHLIKTRGQQVTLRCSSQSGHNTVSWYQQALGQGPQFIFQYYREEENGRGNFPPRFSGLQFPNYSSELNVNALELDDSALYLCASSFGSSADYTEAFFGQGTRLTVV.

The chain recombines TRBV2 with TRBJ2-1; tentative D call: TRBD2 (6 bases). The germline V gene has CDR1 SNHLY and CDR2 FYNNEI. CDR3 size: 13 residues. Trimming shortened V by 6 bases and J by 6 bases, and 12 bases separated the two germline ends. CDR3 in amino acids: CASSAEGGNEQFF. The CDR3 bases are TGTGCCAGCAGCGCGGAGGGCGGCAATGAGCAGTTCTTC.

This clone occurred once. The chain uses TRBV30 and TRBJ2-1, with 9 bases identical to TRBD1. Germline lookup yields CDR1 GTSNPN and CDR2 SVGIG (reference sequence). Trimming removed 3 bases from V and 3 bases from J; junction bases left unmatched: 9. CDR3 length: 16 amino acids. The CDR3 here is CAWSRKTGGGYNEQFF. CDR3 in DNA: TGTGCCTGGAGCCGGAAGACAGGGGGAGGCTACAATGAGCAGTTCTTC. The full variable domain, completed using reference TRBV30 and TRBJ2-1, is SQTIHQWPATLVQPVGSPLSLECTVEGTSNPNLYWYRQAAGRGLQLLFYSVGIGQISSEVPQNLSASRPQDRQFILSSKKLLLSDSGFYLCAWSRKTGGGYNEQFFGPGTRLTVL.

As DNA, the CDR3 is TGTGCCAGCAGCCAAGGGGGGGGCGCCGGTTCGTCTGGGGCCAACGTCCTGACTTTC. It specifies CASSQGGGAGSSGANVLTF. The chain joins TRBV11-2 to TRBJ2-6, with D possibly TRBD2 on 7 matching bases. This CDR3 region has 19 residues. Germline CDR1 and CDR2: SGHAT and FQNNGV. V shed 5 bases and J shed 1 base, with 21 bases lying between them. The full variable domain, completed using reference TRBV11-2 and TRBJ2-6, is EAGVAQSPRYKIIEKRQSVAFWCNPISGHATLYWYQQILGQGPKLLIQFQNNGVVDDSQLPKDRFSAERLKGVDSTLKIQPAKLEDSAVYLCASSQGGGAGSSGANVLTFGAGSRLTVL.

The chain uses TRBV6-1 and TRBJ2-7; 7 positions agree with TRBD1. CDR3 length equals 13 residues. The J segment lost 3 bases and the V segment lost 6 bases, leaving 5 bases of the junction unmatched. Germline V gives CDR1 MNHNS, CDR2 SASEGT. The CDR3 DNA is TGTGCCAGCAGGGTAGGGACAGACTACGAGCAGTACTTC. This gives the protein CASRVGTDYEQYF.